The 15 T cell receptor beta chains reported below all come from one sample, sequenced in a study of blood T cell repertoires in COVID-19. This table comes from immunoSEQ multiplex PCR, and its TCRdb copy is limited to in-frame clones, with some not included. The sample contains about 34,000 clones, 60% to 80% of which appear only once. The sample consisted of peripheral blood. Receptor source: a human donor in a cohort sampled during active COVID-19.

This clone has more than one count but fewer than ten. J is TRBJ1-2 and V is TRBV6-5; D is undetermined. Trimming left V 6 bases short and J 1 base short, with 15 bases between. Germline CDR1 is MNHEY and CDR2 is SVGAGI. This CDR3 region has 15 residues. In DNA form, the CDR3 reads TGTGCCAGCAGGCCCACAGAATACTTTAACTATGGCTACACCTTC. Amino acids: CASRPTEYFNYGYTF.

About this clone itself: At one end, the junction sequence differs from germline, possibly due to a read error. The rearrangement links TRBV7-7 to TRBJ2-3, with 9 bases aligning to TRBD1. The CDR3 covers 19 residues. Germline loops: CDR1 SSHAT, CDR2 FNYEAQ (reference sequence). Here the CDR3 reads CASSLYLRQGVQKHRYAVF. The CDR3 DNA sequence: TGTGCCAGCAGCTTATATTTGAGACAGGGGGTTCAGAAGCACAGATACGCAGTATTT.

This chain connects TRBV7-3 to TRBJ2-1; 7 positions agree with TRBD2. V lost 1 base to trimming and J lost 7 bases; unmatched junction nucleotides: 7. The CDR3 extends over 15 amino acids. Germline lookup yields CDR1 SGHTA and CDR2 FQGTGA. The CDR3 spells CASSLRLAAANEQFF. CDR3 DNA: TGTGCCAGCAGCTTAAGACTAGCCGCAGCTAATGAGCAGTTCTTC.

The chain recombines TRBV12-3 or TRBV12-4 with TRBJ2-5, with 8 bases fitting TRBD2. The CDR3 is 13 residues long. Trimming cost V 9 bases and J 2 bases; bases outside gene matches: 5. The CDR3 loop is CASKAGVQETQYF. CDR3 DNA sequence: TGTGCCAGTAAAGCGGGGGTACAAGAGACCCAGTACTTC.

This chain joins TRBV9 and TRBJ1-2; possibly TRBD1 for D (6 bases). The length of the CDR3 is 12 residues. In germline, CDR1 is SGDLS, CDR2 YYNGEE. The germline V and J ends were trimmed by 0 bases and 8 bases, with 8 bases remaining between them. The DNA of the CDR3 is TGTGCCAGCAGCGTAGACAGGGAAGGCTACACCTTC. It is translated as CASSVDREGYTF.

The chain recombines TRBV10-1 with TRBJ2-3; 7 nucleotides match TRBD2. The length of the CDR3 is 21 residues. Germline V gives CDR1 WNHNN, CDR2 SYGVQD (reference sequence). The V gene end was trimmed by 6 bases and the J gene end by 6 bases; junction bases not matched to a gene: 30. The CDR3 loop is CASRLFLRREDSFSEGDTQYF. The DNA for the CDR3 is TGCGCCAGCAGACTTTTTCTCCGTCGGGAGGACTCCTTCTCGGAGGGGGATACGCAGTATTTT.

The V and J genes are TRBV7-8 and TRBJ2-5, with D possibly matching TRBD2 (5 bases). CDR1 and CDR2 from the germline V gene are SGHVS and FQNEAQ. This CDR3 region has 15 residues. V lost 1 base and J 2 bases, leaving 11 bases between the germline ends. In DNA, the CDR3 is TGTGCCAGCAGCTTAGATGCTAGCAGGCAAGAGACCCAGTACTTC. Its translation: CASSLDASRQETQYF.

The V and J genes are TRBV11-2 and TRBJ2-7; the D gene is possibly TRBD1 (5 bases). This CDR3 comprises 14 residues. Germline V gives CDR1 SGHAT, CDR2 FQNNGV. The V and J ends lost 2 bases and 5 bases respectively, with 13 bases between them. The CDR3 protein is CASSLFDSFNEQYF. CDR3 DNA sequence: TGTGCCAGCAGCTTATTTGACAGTTTCAACGAGCAGTACTTC.

The genes are TRBV29-1 and TRBJ2-5, with 7 bases lining up with TRBD2. The germline V gene has CDR1 SQVTM and CDR2 ANQGSEA. This CDR3 has 12 amino acids. V was pared by 8 bases and J by 4 bases, with 7 bases of the junction left unmatched. CDR3 bases: TGCAGCTTAGGGGAGGGCCTAGAGACCCAGTACTTC. The encoded protein is CSLGEGLETQYF.

V usage is TRBV6-6 and J usage is TRBJ1-6, with D hard to call. Trimming left V 2 bases short and J 8 bases short, with 7 bases between. The CDR3 length is 13 residues. Germline values: CDR1 MNHNY, CDR2 SVGAGI (reference sequence). For the CDR3, the DNA is TGTGCCAGCAGTTACCTAGCGGATTCACCCCTCCACTTT. Translated, it gives CASSYLADSPLHF.

This rearrangement joins TRBV28 to TRBJ1-1, with D unclear. This CDR3 contains 13 residues. Germline values: CDR1 MDHEN, CDR2 SYDVKM. The V end was cut by 3 bases, the J end by 1 base, with 6 bases between. CDR3 sequence: CASSFFRNTEAFF. CDR3 bases: TGTGCCAGCAGTTTTTTCAGGAACACTGAAGCTTTCTTT. Using reference TRBV28 and TRBJ1-1 for the parts outside the CDR3, the full variable domain is DVKVTQSSRYLVKRTGEKVFLECVQDMDHENMFWYRQDPGLGLRLIYFSYDVKMKEKGDIPEGYSVSREKKERFSLILESASTNQTSMYLCASSFFRNTEAFFGQGTRLTVV.

The chain is built from TRBV24-1 and TRBJ2-3; D possibly corresponds to TRBD2 (5 bases). This CDR3 spans 14 amino acids. The V gene's germline CDR1 is KGHDR and CDR2 SFDVKD. The ends were cut back, 3 bases at V and 6 bases at J, with 12 bases in the middle. The CDR3 protein is CATSDPLRGDTQYF. The CDR3 DNA sequence: TGTGCCACCAGTGATCCCCTTCGCGGGGATACGCAGTATTTT.

With respect to this clone: The junction shows a germline mismatch at one end, possibly a read error. The rearrangement links TRBV6-6 to TRBJ2-1; D is undetermined. From germline, CDR1 is MNHNY and CDR2 SVGAGI (reference sequence). The CDR3 has 14 residues. The CDR3 spells CASRYSDLYNEQFF. The CDR3 region has the DNA TGTGCCAGCAGATACTCCGACTTATACAATGAGCAGTTCTTC.

This chain uses TRBV11-2 with TRBJ2-4, with 9 positions matching TRBD2. The CDR3 sequence is 14 residues long. Looked up from germline, CDR1 is SGHAT and CDR2 is FQNNGV. V lost 3 bases, J lost 7 bases, and 4 bases stayed unmatched. CDR3 nucleotides: TGTGCCAGCAGCTTTCTAGCGGGGTCTAACATTCAGTACTTC. It translates to CASSFLAGSNIQYF. Using reference TRBV11-2 and TRBJ2-4 for the parts outside the CDR3, the full variable domain is EAGVAQSPRYKIIEKRQSVAFWCNPISGHATLYWYQQILGQGPKLLIQFQNNGVVDDSQLPKDRFSAERLKGVDSTLKIQPAKLEDSAVYLCASSFLAGSNIQYFGAGTRLSVL.

The chain combines TRBV7-7 with TRBJ2-5; TRBD2 is a possible D gene (7 bases). Germline CDR1 and CDR2: SSHAT and FNYEAQ (reference sequence). The CDR3 is 14 residues long. V shed 5 bases and J shed 4 bases, with 14 bases lying between them. CDR3 amino acids: CASSRSGEGETQYF. The CDR3 bases are TGTGCCAGCAGCCGATCAGGGGAGGGAGAGACCCAGTACTTC.